This T cell receptor (beta chain) was identified during a study of a mutant IDH1 vaccine in newly diagnosed glioma. Study-level background: The treated population exhibited a male proportion of about 60%, a female proportion of approximately 38%, and a mean age of about 40 years. Before enrollment, patients got radiotherapy alone, temozolomide alone, or mostly the combination. Whole-study findings and limits: Altogether, 85% to 95% of patients exhibited vaccine-induced immune responses.

CDR1 SGHTA and CDR2 FQGNSA come from the germline V gene. V was shortened by 2 bases and J by 2 bases, with 10 bases between the two germline ends. The CDR3 is 15 amino acids. Stated time point: week 5, during vaccination. In the vaccine, a single dose held 300 ug of the mutant IDH1 20-mer peptide, along with topical imiquimod. On this clone itself: Its antigen is not known.

Sequenced by immunoSEQ multiplex PCR; TCRdb stores in-frame clones only, minus some. The sample has 30,000 to 35,000 clones; roughly 56% are singletons. This TCR was recovered from a woman aged 18-29 years with glioma. V gene TRBV7-2 combines with J gene TRBJ1-5, with no clear D. Sequencing used PBMCs, obtained from a glioma patient whose treatment included an IDH1 peptide vaccine. The CDR3 DNA is TGTGCCAGCAGCTTAAAAGTGGGAGGCAATCAGCCCCAGCATTTT. As protein: CASSLKVGGNQPQHF.